This is a list of T cell receptor beta chains from one sample in a study of T-cell reconstitution after alpha-beta-depleted transplantation in children. TCRdb recomputed calls from the PCR reads with MiXCR, one row per CDR3 protein. The sample has about 400,000 distinct CDR3 sequences, 10% to 15% seen once. Material: PBMCs, obtained from the stem cell graft. These receptors all stem from a human donor who donated a stem cell graft to a child with Fanconi anemia. The CDR3 runs from the conserved cysteine through the conserved F or W. D genes are given only for firm matches. Part of the rows lack a size; the others show once, few, many or a class for expanded clones.

V gene: TRBV14
D gene: NA
J gene: TRBJ1-2
clone size: few
CDR3 protein: CASSPDLNSYGYTF
CDR3 DNA: TGTGCCAGCAGCCCAGACCTAAACAGCTATGGCTACACCTTC

V gene: TRBV7-9
D gene: TRBD1
J gene: TRBJ1-1
clone size: few
CDR3 protein: CASSDYRGLNTEAFF
CDR3 DNA: TGTGCCAGCAGCGATTACAGGGGCCTGAACACTGAAGCTTTCTTT

V gene: TRBV5-6
D gene: TRBD1
J gene: TRBJ2-4
clone size: NA
CDR3 protein: CASSYGTAKNIQYF
CDR3 DNA: TGTGCCAGCAGCTATGGGACAGCTAAAAACATTCAGTACTTC

V gene: TRBV12-3/TRBV12-4
D gene: TRBD2
J gene: TRBJ2-1
clone size: many
CDR3 protein: CASSWTSRNEQFF
CDR3 DNA: TGTGCCAGCAGTTGGACTAGCCGCAATGAGCAGTTCTTC

V gene: TRBV6-2/TRBV6-3
D gene: NA
J gene: TRBJ2-1
clone size: NA
CDR3 protein: CASRKGRTGTYNEQFF
CDR3 DNA: TGTGCCAGCCGAAAGGGCCGTACGGGCACCTACAATGAGCAGTTCTTC

V gene: TRBV20-1
D gene: NA
J gene: TRBJ2-3
clone size: many
CDR3 protein: CSARDPLSGTDTQYF
CDR3 DNA: TGCAGTGCTAGAGATCCCTTATCGGGGACAGATACGCAGTATTTT

V gene: TRBV4-2
D gene: NA
J gene: TRBJ1-6
clone size: NA
CDR3 protein: CASSQDMVGLNNSPLHF
CDR3 DNA: TGTGCCAGCAGCCAAGATATGGTGGGACTGAATAATTCACCCCTCCACTTT

V gene: TRBV20-1
D gene: NA
J gene: TRBJ2-6
clone size: many
CDR3 protein: CSARANHRTGANVLTF
CDR3 DNA: TGCAGTGCTAGAGCAAACCACAGGACTGGGGCCAACGTCCTGACTTTC

V gene: TRBV7-9
D gene: TRBD2
J gene: TRBJ2-7
clone size: many
CDR3 protein: CASSFLSGGLVEQYF
CDR3 DNA: TGTGCCAGCAGCTTTTTGAGCGGGGGGTTAGTAGAGCAGTACTTC

V gene: TRBV29-1
D gene: NA
J gene: TRBJ2-3
clone size: many
CDR3 protein: CSVWAGTDTQYF
CDR3 DNA: TGCAGCGTGTGGGCGGGCACAGATACGCAGTATTTT

V gene: TRBV20-1
D gene: TRBD1
J gene: TRBJ1-5
clone size: many
CDR3 protein: CSASQGFNQPQHF
CDR3 DNA: TGCAGTGCTTCACAGGGGTTCAATCAGCCCCAGCATTTT

V gene: TRBV18
D gene: TRBD1
J gene: TRBJ1-1
clone size: NA
CDR3 protein: CASSRDTTGERAFF
CDR3 DNA: TGTGCCAGCTCACGAGACACAACAGGGGAGCGGGCTTTCTTT

V gene: TRBV14
D gene: NA
J gene: TRBJ1-1
clone size: NA
CDR3 protein: CASSQELTTEAFF
CDR3 DNA: TGTGCCAGCAGCCAAGAGCTCACCACTGAAGCTTTCTTT

V gene: TRBV5-5
D gene: NA
J gene: TRBJ2-7
clone size: NA
CDR3 protein: CASSFGGDEQYF
CDR3 DNA: TGTGCCAGCAGCTTTGGCGGGGACGAGCAGTACTTC

V gene: TRBV3-1
D gene: NA
J gene: TRBJ1-2
clone size: few
CDR3 protein: CASSQRAYGYTF
CDR3 DNA: TGTGCCAGCAGCCAGAGGGCCTATGGCTACACCTTC

V gene: TRBV6-5
D gene: NA
J gene: TRBJ2-3
clone size: few
CDR3 protein: CASSSTGGGMGTDTQYF
CDR3 DNA: TGTGCCAGCAGTTCGACAGGAGGGGGCATGGGCACAGATACGCAGTATTTT

V gene: TRBV5-6
D gene: NA
J gene: TRBJ2-7
clone size: NA
CDR3 protein: CASSYASVSSYEQYF
CDR3 DNA: TGTGCCAGCAGCTACGCTAGCGTGAGCTCCTACGAGCAGTACTTC

V gene: TRBV7-2
D gene: NA
J gene: TRBJ2-1
clone size: few
CDR3 protein: CASSRGISSSYNEQFF
CDR3 DNA: TGTGCCAGCAGCCGTGGCATTTCCAGCTCCTACAATGAGCAGTTCTTC

V gene: TRBV5-1
D gene: NA
J gene: TRBJ1-2
clone size: many
CDR3 protein: CASRVSDYGYTF
CDR3 DNA: TGCGCCAGCAGAGTCAGCGACTATGGCTACACCTTC

V gene: TRBV7-2
D gene: TRBD1
J gene: TRBJ2-1
clone size: many
CDR3 protein: CASSLDRVRVNEQFF
CDR3 DNA: TGTGCCAGCAGCCTGGACAGGGTGAGGGTCAATGAGCAGTTCTTC

V gene: TRBV18
D gene: NA
J gene: TRBJ1-4
clone size: NA
CDR3 protein: CASSPAEPNEKLFF
CDR3 DNA: TGTGCCAGCTCACCGGCAGAGCCTAATGAAAAACTGTTTTTT

V gene: TRBV30
D gene: NA
J gene: TRBJ1-1
clone size: few
CDR3 protein: CASQVDGDTEAFF
CDR3 DNA: TGTGCCTCCCAGGTGGATGGGGACACTGAAGCTTTCTTT

V gene: TRBV15
D gene: TRBD1
J gene: TRBJ2-7
clone size: few
CDR3 protein: CATSRPGQGIYEQYF
CDR3 DNA: TGTGCCACCAGCAGACCGGGACAGGGGATTTACGAGCAGTACTTC

V gene: TRBV13
D gene: NA
J gene: TRBJ2-7
clone size: many
CDR3 protein: CASSLKGLQYEQYF
CDR3 DNA: TGTGCCAGCAGCTTAAAGGGGCTACAGTACGAGCAGTACTTC

V gene: TRBV20-1
D gene: TRBD2
J gene: TRBJ2-3
clone size: once
CDR3 protein: CSARGGLAGAGTDTQYF
CDR3 DNA: TGCAGTGCTAGAGGGGGACTAGCGGGGGCTGGGACAGATACGCAGTATTTT

V gene: TRBV12-3/TRBV12-4
D gene: NA
J gene: TRBJ1-1
clone size: many
CDR3 protein: CASSLTGQNTEAFF
CDR3 DNA: TGCGCCAGCAGCTTGACAGGTCAGAACACTGAAGCTTTCTTT

V gene: TRBV5-1
D gene: NA
J gene: TRBJ2-7
clone size: NA
CDR3 protein: CASRALGGAYEQYF
CDR3 DNA: TGCGCCAGCAGGGCATTGGGCGGGGCGTACGAGCAGTACTTC

V gene: TRBV7-2
D gene: NA
J gene: TRBJ1-1
clone size: many
CDR3 protein: CASSPGRGGRLSFF
CDR3 DNA: TGTGCCAGCAGCCCGGGGCGCGGTGGGAGGTTGAGTTTCTTT

V gene: TRBV20-1
D gene: TRBD2
J gene: TRBJ2-7
clone size: many
CDR3 protein: CSARDRASGRPYEQYF
CDR3 DNA: TGCAGTGCTAGAGATCGGGCTAGCGGGAGACCCTACGAGCAGTACTTC

V gene: TRBV6-5
D gene: NA
J gene: TRBJ2-1
clone size: NA
CDR3 protein: CASSSRLASYNEQFF
CDR3 DNA: TGTGCCAGCAGTTCCCGTCTAGCGTCCTACAATGAGCAGTTCTTC

V gene: TRBV4-3
D gene: NA
J gene: TRBJ2-2
clone size: NA
CDR3 protein: CASSQDRRGKRAGELLF
CDR3 DNA: TGCGCCAGCAGCCAAGATCGTCGGGGTAAAAGGGCCGGGGAGCTGCTTTTT

V gene: TRBV7-2
D gene: TRBD1
J gene: TRBJ2-7
clone size: NA
CDR3 protein: CASSAETGPLYEQYF
CDR3 DNA: TGTGCCAGCAGCGCTGAGACAGGGCCACTCTACGAGCAGTACTTC

V gene: TRBV13
D gene: NA
J gene: TRBJ1-5
clone size: many
CDR3 protein: CASSAGLQPQHF
CDR3 DNA: TGTGCCAGCAGCGCCGGGCTGCAGCCCCAGCATTTT

V gene: TRBV29-1
D gene: NA
J gene: TRBJ2-2
clone size: NA
CDR3 protein: CSVGQTFTGELFF
CDR3 DNA: TGCAGCGTCGGACAGACCTTCACCGGGGAGCTGTTTTTT

V gene: TRBV4-3
D gene: TRBD1
J gene: TRBJ1-1
clone size: many
CDR3 protein: CASSQVGTGGEAFF
CDR3 DNA: TGCGCCAGCAGCCAAGTAGGGACAGGAGGTGAAGCTTTCTTT

V gene: TRBV3-1
D gene: NA
J gene: TRBJ1-4
clone size: NA
CDR3 protein: CASSQDTGRINEKLFF
CDR3 DNA: TGTGCCAGCAGCCAAGATACGGGACGGATTAATGAAAAACTGTTTTTT